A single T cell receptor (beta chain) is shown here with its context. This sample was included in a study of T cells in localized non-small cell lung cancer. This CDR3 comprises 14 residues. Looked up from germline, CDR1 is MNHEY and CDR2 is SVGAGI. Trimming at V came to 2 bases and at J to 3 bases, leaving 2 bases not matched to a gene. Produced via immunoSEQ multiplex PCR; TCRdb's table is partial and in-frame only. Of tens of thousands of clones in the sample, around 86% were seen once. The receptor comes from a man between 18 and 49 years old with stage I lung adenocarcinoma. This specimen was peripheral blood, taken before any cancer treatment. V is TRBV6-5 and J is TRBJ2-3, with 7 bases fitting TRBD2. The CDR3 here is CASSYRGGTDTQYF. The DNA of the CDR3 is TGTGCCAGCAGTTACAGGGGAGGGACAGATACGCAGTATTTT.